One and the same sample provided the 9 T cell receptor beta chains below, sequenced in a study of OX40 agonist ivuxolimab in advanced cancers. TCRdb keeps only in-frame clones here, not all; method: immunoSEQ multiplex PCR. The sample consists of about 72,000 clones, over 75% of them appearing once. The sequencing here drew on CD4+ or CD8+ T cells sorted from blood, taken in a trial of the OX40 agonist ivuxolimab. The source of these receptors is an adult with an advanced solid tumor such as melanoma, head and neck, liver or kidney cancer.

The chain uses TRBV5-6 and TRBJ1-3; D unresolved. Germline CDR1 and CDR2: SGHDT and YYEEEE. V gave up 5 bases and J gave up 4 bases, with 13 bases separating them. The CDR3 runs 14 residues. DNA for the CDR3: TGTGCCAGCAGGCCAGGAGGGTCCGGAAACACCATATATTTT. This translates into CASRPGGSGNTIYF.

This sequence joins TRBV28 and TRBJ1-1, with D perhaps TRBD1 (6 bases). V was trimmed by 4 bases and J by 1 base, leaving 13 bases between them. The CDR3 extends over 15 amino acids. The germline V gene has CDR1 MDHEN and CDR2 SYDVKM. CDR3 DNA: TGTGCCAGCAGTTCACACTCGGGACAGAACACTGAAGCTTTCTTT. It codes for CASSSHSGQNTEAFF.

This clone appeared a few times. The rearrangement uses TRBV4-1 and TRBJ1-4, with TRBD1 matching over 7 bases. The germline CDR1 and CDR2 sequences are MGHRA and YSYEKL. The CDR3 length is 15 residues. The V and J ends lost 3 bases and 4 bases, in that order; junction bases with no gene match: 5. Here the CDR3 DNA reads TGCGCCAGCAGCCACCGGGACAGCCGTAATGAAAAACTGTTTTTT. Its translation is CASSHRDSRNEKLFF.

The V call is TRBV7-2, the J call TRBJ1-2; weak D call: TRBD1 (5 bases). This CDR3 has 12 residues. The V and J ends lost 1 base and 5 bases respectively, with 5 bases between them. The V gene's germline CDR1 is SGHTA and CDR2 FQGNSA. Here the CDR3 DNA reads TGTGCCAGCAGCTTAGAGGGGTATGGCTACACCTTC. This codes for CASSLEGYGYTF.

This clone was detected once. The V gene is TRBV7-8, the J gene TRBJ2-3; unclear D gene. The germline V and J ends were trimmed by 1 base and 4 bases, with 12 bases remaining between them. This CDR3 spans 15 amino acids. Germline V lookup: CDR1 SGHVS, CDR2 FQNEAQ. CDR3: CASSLDEVRADTQYF. The CDR3 region has the DNA TGTGCCAGCAGCTTAGATGAGGTTCGGGCAGATACGCAGTATTTT.

The chain links TRBV12-5 to TRBJ2-5; 12 bases fit TRBD2. Per germline, CDR1 LGHNT and CDR2 FRNRAP. The V segment lost 2 bases and the J segment 2 bases; nucleotides outside the gene matches: 9. This CDR3 is 18 amino acids long. CDR3 sequence reads: CASGLFASGGARQETQYF. The CDR3 DNA is TGTGCTAGTGGTTTGTTCGCTAGCGGGGGGGCCCGGCAAGAGACCCAGTACTTC. The full variable domain, with the rest looked up from reference TRBV12-5 and TRBJ2-5, is DARVTQTPRHKVTEMGQEVTMRCQPILGHNTVFWYRQTMMQGLELLAYFRNRAPLDDSGMPKDRFSAEMPDATLATLKIQPSEPRDSAVYFCASGLFASGGARQETQYFGPGTRLLVL.

The table lists this clone with a count of one. This rearrangement joins TRBV6-5 to TRBJ1-5; the D gene is possibly TRBD1 (5 bases). Deletions cut 3 bases from V and 2 bases from J, with 8 bases between. The CDR3 sequence is 14 residues long. Per the germline V gene, CDR1 is MNHEY and CDR2 is SVGAGI. The CDR3 nucleotides are TGTGCCAGCAGTTATCAGGGCCGCAATCAGCCCCAGCATTTT. Amino acid sequence: CASSYQGRNQPQHF.

The chain recombines TRBV2 with TRBJ2-1, with D perhaps TRBD2 (6 bases). Germline loops: CDR1 SNHLY, CDR2 FYNNEI. The CDR3 runs 16 residues. Between the trimmed V and J ends, which lost 4 bases and 0 bases, there was a span of 13 bases. Here the CDR3 reads CASSAETSFSYNEQFF. CDR3 DNA sequence: TGTGCCAGCAGTGCCGAGACTAGTTTCTCCTACAATGAGCAGTTCTTC.

The chain recombines TRBV6-1 with TRBJ1-1; unclear D gene. Between the trimmed V and J ends, which lost 7 bases and 1 base, there was a span of 10 bases. The germline CDR1 and CDR2 sequences are MNHNS and SASEGT. The CDR3 is 13 amino acids. CDR3 in DNA: TGTGCCAGCATATTGAACCAGAACACTGAAGCTTTCTTT. This translates into CASILNQNTEAFF.